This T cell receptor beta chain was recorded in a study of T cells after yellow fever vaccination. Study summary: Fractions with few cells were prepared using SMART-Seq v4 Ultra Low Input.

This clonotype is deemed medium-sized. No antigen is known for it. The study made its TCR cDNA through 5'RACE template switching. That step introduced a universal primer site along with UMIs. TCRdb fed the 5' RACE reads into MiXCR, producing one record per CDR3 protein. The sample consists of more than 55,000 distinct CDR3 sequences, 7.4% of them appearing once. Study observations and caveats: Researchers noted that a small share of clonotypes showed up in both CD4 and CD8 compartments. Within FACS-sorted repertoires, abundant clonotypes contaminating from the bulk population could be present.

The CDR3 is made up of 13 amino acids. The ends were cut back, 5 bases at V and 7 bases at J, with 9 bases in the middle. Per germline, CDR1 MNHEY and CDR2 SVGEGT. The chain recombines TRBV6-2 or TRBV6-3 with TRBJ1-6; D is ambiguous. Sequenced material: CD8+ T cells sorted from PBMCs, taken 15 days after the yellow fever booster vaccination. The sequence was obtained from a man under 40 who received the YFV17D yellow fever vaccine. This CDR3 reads CASSNAENSPLHF. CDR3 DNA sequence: TGTGCCAGCAGTAATGCCGAAAATTCACCCCTCCACTTT.